The 20 T cell receptor beta chains reported below all come from one sample, sequenced in a study of cytomegalovirus exposure and HLA in healthy donors (dated by TCRdb to about 2017). Libraries were made using the immunoSEQ multiplex PCR assay. For the multiplex PCR, a mixture combining 60 forward primers for TCR Vbeta segments and 13 reverse primers for TCR Jbeta segments was used. TCRdb retrieved this table from immuneACCESS and kept in-frame rearrangements only. Not all clones are present; in checked studies, unresolved V genes account for under half, and no reason is known for the remainder. The sample contains about 170,000 clones, roughly three quarters of them found a single time. 3% to 3.5% of the sample rests with the top ten. The sequenced sample consisted of PBMCs. Receptor source: a woman in her forties or fifties in good health and CMV-seropositive.

This clone was seen just once. The V gene is TRBV5-4, the J gene TRBJ1-2, with unresolved D. Per the germline V gene, CDR1 is SGHNT and CDR2 is YYREEE (reference sequence). V was clipped by 2 bases and J by 1 base, with 9 bases between them. There are 14 residues in the CDR3. Written as DNA, the CDR3 is TGTGCCAGCAGCTTCGGCAGGATTAACTATGGCTACACCTTC. Residues: CASSFGRINYGYTF. The full variable domain, in which reference TRBV5-4 and TRBJ1-2 provide the parts outside the CDR3, is ETGVTQSPTHLIKTRGQQVTLRCSSQSGHNTVSWYQQALGQGPQFIFQYYREEENGRGNFPPRFSGLQFPNYSSELNVNALELDDSALYLCASSFGRINYGYTFGSGTRLTVV.

This sequence joins TRBV7-2 and TRBJ1-4; no clear D. V lost 1 base and J 8 bases, leaving 14 bases between the germline ends. CDR3 length equals 15 residues. Germline V gene data show CDR1 as SGHTA and CDR2 as FQGNSA. The CDR3 spells CASSLGDTNGEKLFF. CDR3 nucleotides: TGTGCCAGCAGCTTAGGCGACACGAATGGGGAAAAACTGTTTTTT.

The genes are TRBV30 and TRBJ1-5, with TRBD1 as a possible D gene (5 bases). V was shortened by 2 bases and J by 5 bases, with 13 bases between the two germline ends. Germline V gives CDR1 GTSNPN, CDR2 SVGIG (reference sequence). The length of the CDR3 is 14 residues. CDR3 in DNA: TGTGCCTGGAGTCCGGACAAGGGGTATCAGCCCCAGCATTTT. This gives the protein CAWSPDKGYQPQHF.

The chain recombines TRBV6-6 with TRBJ1-1; D is ambiguous. The CDR3 has 11 residues. The germline V and J ends were trimmed by 2 bases and 10 bases, with 8 bases remaining between them. CDR1 is MNHNY, CDR2 SVGAGI, per germline (reference sequence). CDR3 coding DNA: TGTGCCAGCAGTTACCCGCGTAGAGCTTTCTTT. Translation: CASSYPRRAFF.

V usage is TRBV28 and J usage is TRBJ2-5; 9 nucleotides align to TRBD2. The DNA end lines up better with TRBJ2-7; the J call may be wrong. The CDR3 has 15 residues. The germline V gene encodes CDR1 MDHEN and CDR2 SYDVKM. CDR3 nucleotides: TGTGCCAGCAGTCCCTCTAGCGGGAACGTCTACGAGCAGTACTTC. Protein sequence: CASSPSSGNVYEQYF.

V is TRBV6-5 and J is TRBJ1-2; TRBD1 might be the D (6 bases). Trimming cost V 2 bases and J 3 bases, with 7 bases left between them. Germline CDR1 reads MNHEY; CDR2 reads SVGAGI. The length of the CDR3 is 13 residues. The CDR3 DNA reads as TGTGCCAGCAGTTACGAGGGGGACTATGGCTACACCTTC. It encodes CASSYEGDYGYTF.

The gene calls are TRBV5-6 and TRBJ1-2; D is possibly TRBD1 (6 bases). Between the trimmed V and J ends, which lost 4 bases and 5 bases, there was a span of 9 bases. This CDR3 is built from 12 residues. Per germline, CDR1 SGHDT and CDR2 YYEEEE. CDR3 sequence: CASSQDSYGYTF. The CDR3 nucleotides read TGTGCCAGCAGCCAGGACAGTTATGGCTACACCTTC.

J is TRBJ2-7 and V is TRBV6-5, with 10 bases lining up with TRBD2. Losses at the gene ends were 0 bases for V and 2 bases for J; bases not matched to a gene: 1. The CDR3 extends over 15 amino acids. CDR1 and CDR2 from the germline V gene are MNHEY and SVGAGI. Here the CDR3 DNA reads TGTGCCAGCAGTTACTCTACTAGCGGGGCCTACGAGCAGTACTTC. This translates into CASSYSTSGAYEQYF.

The chain has TRBV6-6 and TRBJ2-7; 7 bases fit TRBD1. This CDR3 comprises 16 residues. Germline assignment: CDR1 MNHNY and CDR2 SVGAGI (reference sequence). Trimming took 0 bases from V and 3 from J; bases not matched to a gene: 8. This CDR3 reads CASSYSARQGNYEQYF. CDR3 DNA sequence: TGTGCCAGCAGTTACTCGGCCCGACAGGGAAACTACGAGCAGTACTTC.

This clone rates as large (0.1 to 1%). V and J are TRBV7-9 and TRBJ1-1, with 7 bases lining up with TRBD1. V shed 0 bases and J 4 bases; nucleotides not matched to a gene: 2. This CDR3 is 14 amino acids long. Germline V gene data show CDR1 as SEHNR and CDR2 as FQNEAQ (reference sequence). The chain's CDR3 is CASSLAQGSTEAFF. The CDR3 DNA sequence: TGTGCCAGCAGCTTAGCACAGGGGAGCACTGAAGCTTTCTTT.

This clone has a single count. CDR3: CASSPGTGTRNTEAFF. For the CDR3, the DNA is TGTGCCAGCTCACCGGGGACAGGGACGAGGAACACTGAAGCTTTCTTT. This sequence joins TRBV18 and TRBJ1-1; 9 bases are a match to TRBD1. This CDR3 is 16 amino acids long. In germline, CDR1 is KGHSH, CDR2 LQKENI. J was trimmed by 1 base and V by 3 bases; bases with no gene match: 6.

The V call is TRBV5-4, the J call TRBJ1-1, with 8 bases fitting TRBD1. J gave up 1 base and V 3 bases, and 2 bases lay outside the gene matches. The CDR3 length is 14 residues. Germline CDR1 SGHNT, CDR2 YYREEE (reference sequence). CDR3 in amino acids: CASSSDRGNTEAFF. Here the CDR3 DNA reads TGTGCCAGCAGCTCAGACAGGGGGAACACTGAAGCTTTCTTT.

This chain links TRBV11-3 with TRBJ2-1; TRBD2 agrees at 7 bases. Trimming removed 3 bases from V and 3 bases from J; junction bases left unmatched: 5. The CDR3 length is 15 residues. CDR1 SGHNT and CDR2 YENEEA come from the germline V gene. DNA for the CDR3: TGTGCCAGCAGCTTCGCGGGGGTTGGCTACAATGAGCAGTTCTTC. This encodes CASSFAGVGYNEQFF.

This clone was seen only once. V usage is TRBV19 and J usage is TRBJ1-1, with 8 nucleotides matching TRBD1. With V trimmed by 4 bases and J by 6 bases, 10 bases remained unmatched. CDR1 LNHDA and CDR2 SQIVND come from the germline V gene (reference sequence). The CDR3 covers 15 residues. DNA for the CDR3: TGTGCCAGTAGTAAATACCGACAGGGGAAGGCTGAAGCTTTCTTT. This encodes CASSKYRQGKAEAFF. Supplemented by reference TRBV19 and TRBJ1-1, the full variable domain reads DGGITQSPKYLFRKEGQNVTLSCEQNLNHDAMYWYRQDPGQGLRLIYYSQIVNDFQKGDIAEGYSVSREKKESFPLTVTSAQKNPTAFYLCASSKYRQGKAEAFFGQGTRLTVV.

The chain employs TRBV18 and TRBJ1-3; tentatively, D is TRBD1 (5 bases). Germline-derived CDR1 and CDR2 are KGHSH and LQKENI. Trimming stripped 2 bases from V and 0 bases from J, with 14 bases between. This CDR3 is built from 17 residues. The CDR3 region has the DNA TGTGCCAGCTCACCAAGTGGGGGGACCGGCTCTGGAAACACCATATATTTT. Translating it yields CASSPSGGTGSGNTIYF.

The rearrangement links TRBV7-8 to TRBJ1-5; 7 bases agree with TRBD1. Trimming at V came to 3 bases and at J to 4 bases, leaving 9 bases not matched to a gene. The CDR3 covers 16 residues. CDR1 is SGHVS, CDR2 FQNEAQ, per germline. The chain's CDR3 is CASSFGSGTENQPQHF. The CDR3 region has the DNA TGTGCCAGCAGCTTCGGGAGTGGGACAGAAAATCAGCCCCAGCATTTT. The complete variable domain, with remaining parts taken from reference TRBV7-8 and TRBJ1-5, reads GAGVSQSPRYKVAKRGQDVALRCDPISGHVSLFWYQQALGQGPEFLTYFQNEAQLDKSGLPSDRFFAERPEGSVSTLKIQRTQQEDSAVYLCASSFGSGTENQPQHFGDGTRLSIL.

The rearrangement uses TRBV9 and TRBJ2-6; 11 bases map to TRBD1. Germline CDR1 SGDLS, CDR2 YYNGEE. The CDR3 length is 20 residues. V shed 4 bases, J shed 2 bases, and the junction held 14 bases outside the gene matches. Written as DNA, the CDR3 is TGTGCCAGCAGCCTAGCATCGTGGGACAGGGGGGTAGCTGGGGCCAACGTCCTGACTTTC. Its protein is CASSLASWDRGVAGANVLTF.

This clone appeared once. The J gene is TRBJ1-2, the V gene TRBV4-3, with D maybe TRBD1 (6 bases). Per the germline V gene, CDR1 is LGHNA and CDR2 is YSLEER. V lost 5 bases and J lost 7, with 14 bases in between. CDR3 length equals 13 residues. The CDR3 region has the DNA TGCGCCAGCAGCTACTTACAGGGCCGTGGCTACACCTTC. It encodes CASSYLQGRGYTF.

The rearrangement links TRBV28 to TRBJ1-2, with 7 bases fitting TRBD1. CDR3 length: 16 residues. CDR1 is MDHEN, CDR2 SYDVKM, per germline. J gave up 5 bases and V 5 bases, and 14 bases lay outside the gene matches. CDR3 loop: CASSPAGTEELYGYTF. The CDR3 bases are TGTGCCAGCAGTCCCGCGGGGACAGAGGAGCTTTATGGCTACACCTTC.

The chain couples TRBV5-6 to TRBJ1-5; D may be TRBD1 (6 bases). The CDR3 is 14 amino acids. CDR1 is SGHDT, CDR2 YYEEEE, per germline. Trimming shortened V by 2 bases and J by 7 bases, and 13 bases separated the two germline ends. CDR3 in DNA: TGTGCCAGCAGCTTCGGACAGTTCGGGCAGCCCCAGCATTTT. Amino acids: CASSFGQFGQPQHF.